This TCR beta chain appears in the sequencing data of a study of T cells in Graves' hyperthyroidism and ophthalmopathy. Amplification targeted TCR beta CDR3 regions from RNA transcripts. A first-round RT-PCR of the TCR CDR3 used the HTBI primer set. A single record per CDR3 protein comes from TCRdb applying MiXCR to the multiplex PCR reads. The sample records a few hundred thousand distinct CDR3 sequences, roughly an eighth being singletons. The CDR3 is made up of 13 amino acids. V was clipped by 4 bases and J by 1 base, with 6 bases between them. Germline lookup yields CDR1 MNHNS and CDR2 SASEGT. This clonotype showed up many times.

What was sequenced was blood. The receptor's source is a woman aged 18 to 35 with Graves' hyperthyroidism. The V and J genes are TRBV6-1 and TRBJ2-3, with D unclear. Here the CDR3 DNA reads TGTGCCAGCAGTGTGTTTCGCACAGATACGCAGTATTTT. Translating gives CASSVFRTDTQYF.